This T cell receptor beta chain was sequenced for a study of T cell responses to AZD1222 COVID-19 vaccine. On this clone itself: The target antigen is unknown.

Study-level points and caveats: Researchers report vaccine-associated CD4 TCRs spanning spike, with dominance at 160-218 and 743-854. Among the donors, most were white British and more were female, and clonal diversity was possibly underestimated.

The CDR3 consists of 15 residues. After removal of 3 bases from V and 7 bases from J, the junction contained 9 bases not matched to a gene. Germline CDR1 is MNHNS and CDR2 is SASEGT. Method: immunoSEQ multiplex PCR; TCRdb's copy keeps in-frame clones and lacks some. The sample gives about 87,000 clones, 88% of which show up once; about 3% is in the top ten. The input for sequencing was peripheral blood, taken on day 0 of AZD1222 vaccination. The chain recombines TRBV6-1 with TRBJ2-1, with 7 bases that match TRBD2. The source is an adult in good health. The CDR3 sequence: CASSDGTGGGNEQFF. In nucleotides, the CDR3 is TGTGCCAGCAGTGATGGGACGGGAGGAGGGAATGAGCAGTTCTTC.